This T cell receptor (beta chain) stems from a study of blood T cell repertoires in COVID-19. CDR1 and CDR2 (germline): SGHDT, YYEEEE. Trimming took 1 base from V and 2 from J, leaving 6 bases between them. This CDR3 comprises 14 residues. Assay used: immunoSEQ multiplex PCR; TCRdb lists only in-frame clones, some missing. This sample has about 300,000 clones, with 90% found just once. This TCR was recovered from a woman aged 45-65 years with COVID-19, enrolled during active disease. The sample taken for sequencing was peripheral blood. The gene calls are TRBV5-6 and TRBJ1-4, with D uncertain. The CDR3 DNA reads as TGTGCCAGCAGCTTGACTTTTACTAATGAAAAACTGTTTTTT. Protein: CASSLTFTNEKLFF.